This TCR beta chain was documented in a study of shared clonotypes between healthy human individuals. The CDR3 sequence is 15 residues long. Germline trimming cut 7 bases from V and 4 bases from J; bases unmatched to any gene: 8. Germline CDR1 SGHTA, CDR2 FQGNSA. Profiling relied on immunoSEQ multiplex PCR, and the TCRdb table lists in-frame clones only, not all of them. The sample holds roughly 2 million clones, roughly 96% seen once. Specimen: naive CD4+ T cells sorted from blood. Subset indicated: CD45RA+ positively selected. The genes are TRBV7-2 and TRBJ1-5, with 9 bases aligning to TRBD1. This clonotype was obtained from a man between 18 and 35 years old in good health. The CDR3 coding sequence is TGTGCCAGCAACCAGGGACAGGGACATAATCAGCCCCAGCATTTT. Translating gives CASNQGQGHNQPQHF.